These 10 T cell receptor beta chains came from one sample sequenced in a study of CD8 T cells in Susac syndrome. Random hexamers served to reverse transcribe roughly 0.45 to 1 ug RNA. TCRdb processed the immunoSEQ multiplex PCR reads anew with MiXCR; each CDR3 protein has one entry. Counted here are about 200,000 distinct CDR3 sequences, around 95% occurring once; the ten biggest clones make up 0.08% to 0.11%. The specimen sequenced was CD4+ T cells from PBMCs. These receptors were taken from a human donor in good health.

The chain is built from TRBV7-2 and TRBJ2-7; D not certain. This CDR3 has 14 amino acids. Germline CDR1 reads SGHTA; CDR2 reads FQGNSA. Between the trimmed V and J ends, which lost 1 base and 5 bases, there was a span of 12 bases. Here the CDR3 reads CASSLVTGPDEQYF. The DNA for the CDR3 is TGTGCCAGCAGCTTAGTTACGGGCCCTGACGAGCAGTACTTC.

J is TRBJ2-3 and V is TRBV29-1; 10 nucleotides line up with TRBD1. CDR1 and CDR2 from the germline V gene are SQVTM and ANQGSEA. Trimming took 6 bases from V and 0 from J; bases not matched to a gene: 9. This CDR3 has 16 amino acids. The CDR3 reads CSVPGQGRASTDTQYF. The DNA for the CDR3 is TGCAGCGTCCCGGGACAGGGGCGGGCTAGCACAGATACGCAGTATTTT.

The J gene is TRBJ2-5, the V gene TRBV7-2; no definite D call. V shed 4 bases and J shed 6 bases, with 15 bases lying between them. This CDR3 is 14 amino acids long. CDR1 is SGHTA and CDR2 is FQGNSA in the germline V gene. This chain's CDR3 is CASSSRTVLQTQYF. In nucleotides, the CDR3 is TGTGCCAGCAGCTCGCGAACGGTTCTTCAGACCCAGTACTTC.

The J gene is TRBJ2-6, the V gene TRBV12-5; D remains unclear. The CDR3 length is 13 residues. The germline V and J ends were trimmed by 5 bases and 4 bases, with 6 bases remaining between them. Germline values: CDR1 LGHNT, CDR2 FRNRAP. CDR3 loop: CASGPSGANVLTF. Written as DNA, the CDR3 is TGTGCTAGTGGTCCCTCCGGGGCCAACGTCCTGACTTTC.

This chain uses TRBV29-1 with TRBJ1-1; the D gene is possibly TRBD1 (6 bases). CDR3 length equals 13 residues. Germline V lookup: CDR1 SQVTM, CDR2 ANQGSEA. V lost 6 bases and J 7 bases, leaving 18 bases between the germline ends. The CDR3 DNA is TGCAGCGTAGACAGGACGGGGTTGGGTGAAGCTTTCTTT. This sequence encodes CSVDRTGLGEAFF.

The chain links TRBV6-5 to TRBJ2-7; TRBD1 agrees at 12 bases. This CDR3 comprises 15 residues. Trimming cost V 5 bases and J 7 bases; bases outside gene matches: 9. The germline gives CDR1 MNHEY, CDR2 SVGAGI. Here the CDR3 DNA reads TGTGCCAGCAGTCGCCAGGGACAGGGGGCTGGAGAGCAGTACTTC. It yields the protein CASSRQGQGAGEQYF.

This clonotype occurred a few times. The chain has TRBV25-1 and TRBJ2-3; the D gene could be TRBD1 or TRBD2 (5 bases each). Deletions cut 4 bases from V and 0 bases from J, with 8 bases between. CDR1 MGHDK and CDR2 SYGVNS come from the germline V gene. This CDR3 has 14 amino acids. CDR3 sequence reads: CASSAGPSTDTQYF. The DNA for the CDR3 is TGTGCCAGCAGTGCGGGGCCTAGCACAGATACGCAGTATTTT.

The chain couples TRBV28 to TRBJ2-5, with 11 bases lining up with TRBD1. The V segment lost 5 bases and the J segment 4 bases; nucleotides outside the gene matches: 6. CDR1 and CDR2 from the germline V gene are MDHEN and SYDVKM. The CDR3 sequence is 15 residues long. The CDR3 loop is CASSPLGTGGETQYF. DNA for the CDR3: TGTGCCAGCAGTCCCCTCGGGACAGGGGGAGAGACCCAGTACTTC.

The V gene is TRBV7-2, the J gene TRBJ1-2; D might be TRBD1 (6 bases). CDR1 and CDR2 from the germline V gene are SGHTA and FQGNSA. This CDR3 comprises 15 residues. The V gene lost 0 bases and the J gene lost 3 bases, with 11 bases spanning the gap. CDR3 sequence (DNA): TGTGCCAGCAGCTTAGCTACCAGACAGGACTATGGCTACACCTTC. Translation gives CASSLATRQDYGYTF. The entire variable domain, with the rest obtained from reference TRBV7-2 and TRBJ1-2, is as follows: GAGVSQSPSNKVTEKGKDVELRCDPISGHTALYWYRQSLGQGLEFLIYFQGNSAPDKSGLPSDRFSAERTGGSVSTLTIQRTQQEDSAVYLCASSLATRQDYGYTFGSGTRLTVV.

V and J are TRBV27 and TRBJ1-2; D uncertain. CDR1 is MNHEY, CDR2 SMNVEV, per germline (reference sequence). The length of the CDR3 is 13 residues. V lost 2 bases and J 9 bases, leaving 13 bases between the germline ends. CDR3 in amino acids: CASSLGRRGSYTF. CDR3 nucleotide sequence: TGTGCCAGCAGTTTAGGCCGGCGTGGAAGCTACACCTTC.